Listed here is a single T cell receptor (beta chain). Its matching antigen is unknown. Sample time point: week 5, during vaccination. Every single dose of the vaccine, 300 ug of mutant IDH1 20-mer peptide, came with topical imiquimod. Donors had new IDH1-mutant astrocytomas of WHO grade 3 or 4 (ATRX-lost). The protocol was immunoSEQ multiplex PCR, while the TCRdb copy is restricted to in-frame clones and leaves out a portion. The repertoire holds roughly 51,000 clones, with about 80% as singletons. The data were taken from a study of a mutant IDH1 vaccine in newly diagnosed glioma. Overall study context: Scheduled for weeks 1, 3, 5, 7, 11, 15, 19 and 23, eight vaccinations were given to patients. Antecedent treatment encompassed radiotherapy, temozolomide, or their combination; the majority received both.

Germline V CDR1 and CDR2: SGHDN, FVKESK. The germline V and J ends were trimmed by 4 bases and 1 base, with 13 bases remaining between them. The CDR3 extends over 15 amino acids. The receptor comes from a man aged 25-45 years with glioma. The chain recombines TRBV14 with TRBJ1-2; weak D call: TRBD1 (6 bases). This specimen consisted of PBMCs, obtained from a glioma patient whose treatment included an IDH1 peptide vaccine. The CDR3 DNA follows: TGTGCCAGCAGCCCACAGGGTCTCGTTAACTATGGCTACACCTTC. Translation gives CASSPQGLVNYGYTF.